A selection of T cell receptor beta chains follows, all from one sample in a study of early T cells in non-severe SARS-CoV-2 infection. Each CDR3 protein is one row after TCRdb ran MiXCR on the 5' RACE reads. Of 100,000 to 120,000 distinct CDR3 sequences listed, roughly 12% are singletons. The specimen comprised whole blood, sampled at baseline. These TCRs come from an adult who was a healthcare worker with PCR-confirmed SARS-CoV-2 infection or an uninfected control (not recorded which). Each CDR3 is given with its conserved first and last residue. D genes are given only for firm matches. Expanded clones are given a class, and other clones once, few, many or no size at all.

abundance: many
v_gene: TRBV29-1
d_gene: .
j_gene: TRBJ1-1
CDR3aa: CSFHGGLEAFF
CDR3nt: TGCAGCTTCCACGGGGGGCTGGAAGCTTTCTTT

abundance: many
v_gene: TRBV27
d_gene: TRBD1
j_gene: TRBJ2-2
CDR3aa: CASSTRDRVLFF
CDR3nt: TGTGCCAGCAGTACTCGGGACAGGGTACTGTTTTTT

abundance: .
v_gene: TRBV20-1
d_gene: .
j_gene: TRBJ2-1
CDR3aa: CSAIRVRDRNEQFF
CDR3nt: TGCAGTGCTATAAGGGTGAGGGATCGCAATGAGCAGTTCTTC

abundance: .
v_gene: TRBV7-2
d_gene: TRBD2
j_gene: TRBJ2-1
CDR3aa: CASSTLAGVNEQFF
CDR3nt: TGTGCCAGCAGCACGCTAGCGGGGGTTAATGAGCAGTTCTTC

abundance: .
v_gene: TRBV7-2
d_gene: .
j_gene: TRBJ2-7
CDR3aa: CASSLGRGRQINSYEQYF
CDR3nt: TGTGCCAGCAGCTTAGGGCGTGGGCGGCAAATAAACTCCTACGAGCAGTACTTC

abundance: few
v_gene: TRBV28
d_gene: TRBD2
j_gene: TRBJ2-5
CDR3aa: CASSPRWGAGALETQYF
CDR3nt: TGTGCCAGCAGTCCCCGTTGGGGAGCGGGAGCTCTAGAGACCCAGTACTTC

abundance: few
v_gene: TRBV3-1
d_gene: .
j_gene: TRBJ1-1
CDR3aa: CASSQGSPVTRTEAFF
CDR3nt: TGTGCCAGCAGCCAAGGTTCACCCGTAACGCGGACTGAAGCTTTCTTT

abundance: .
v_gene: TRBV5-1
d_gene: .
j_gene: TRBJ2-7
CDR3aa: CASSNTYEQYF
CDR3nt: TGCGCCAGCAGCAATACCTACGAGCAGTACTTC

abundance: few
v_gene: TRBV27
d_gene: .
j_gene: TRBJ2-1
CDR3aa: CATRFRVDEQFF
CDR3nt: TGTGCCACCAGATTCAGGGTAGATGAGCAGTTCTTC

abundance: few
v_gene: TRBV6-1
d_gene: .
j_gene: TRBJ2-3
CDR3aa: CASTKPGSTDTQYF
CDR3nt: TGTGCCAGCACTAAACCTGGTAGCACAGATACGCAGTATTTT

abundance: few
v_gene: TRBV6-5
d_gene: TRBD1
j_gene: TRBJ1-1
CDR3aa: CASSDRGRDTEAFF
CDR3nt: TGTGCCAGCAGTGACAGGGGCAGGGACACTGAAGCTTTCTTT

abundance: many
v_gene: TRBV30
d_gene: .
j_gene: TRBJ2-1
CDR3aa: CAWSVRGLNSYNEQFF
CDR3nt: TGTGCCTGGAGTGTACGGGGTTTGAACTCCTACAATGAGCAGTTCTTC

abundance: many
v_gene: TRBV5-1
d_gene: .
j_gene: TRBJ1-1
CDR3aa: CASSLDGHIANTEAFF
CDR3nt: TGCGCCAGCAGCTTAGACGGACACATAGCGAACACTGAAGCTTTCTTT

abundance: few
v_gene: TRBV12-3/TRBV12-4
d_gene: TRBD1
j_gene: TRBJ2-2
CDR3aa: CASRADRVGQNGELFF
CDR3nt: TGTGCCAGCAGGGCGGACAGGGTAGGGCAGAACGGGGAGCTGTTTTTT

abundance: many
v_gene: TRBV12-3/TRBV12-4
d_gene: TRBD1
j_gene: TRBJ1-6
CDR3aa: CASRGQTLGGSPLHF
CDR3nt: TGTGCCAGCAGGGGACAGACTCTCGGGGGTTCACCCCTCCACTTT

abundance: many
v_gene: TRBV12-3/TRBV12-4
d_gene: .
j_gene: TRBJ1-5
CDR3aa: CASSLSWGNRIQPQHF
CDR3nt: TGTGCCAGCAGTTTATCGTGGGGGAACAGAATACAGCCCCAGCATTTT

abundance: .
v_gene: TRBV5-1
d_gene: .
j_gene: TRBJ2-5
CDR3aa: CASSLLVEETQYF
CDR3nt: TGCGCCAGCAGCTTATTAGTAGAAGAGACCCAGTACTTC

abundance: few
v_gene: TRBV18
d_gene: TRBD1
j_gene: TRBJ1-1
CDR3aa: CASSPGTGRGTEAFF
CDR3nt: TGTGCCAGCTCACCTGGGACAGGGAGGGGTACTGAAGCTTTCTTT

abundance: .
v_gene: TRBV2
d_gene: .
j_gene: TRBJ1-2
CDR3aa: CASLENDYGYTF
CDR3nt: TGTGCCAGCCTCGAGAACGACTATGGCTACACCTTC

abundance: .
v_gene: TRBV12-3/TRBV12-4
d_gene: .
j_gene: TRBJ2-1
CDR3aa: CASSPRGGRRTSHEQFF
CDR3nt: TGTGCCAGCAGTCCAAGAGGGGGACGAAGGACATCGCATGAGCAGTTCTTC

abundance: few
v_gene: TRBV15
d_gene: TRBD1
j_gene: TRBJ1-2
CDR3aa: CATSASTGDYGYTF
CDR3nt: TGTGCCACCAGCGCCTCGACAGGGGACTATGGCTACACCTTC

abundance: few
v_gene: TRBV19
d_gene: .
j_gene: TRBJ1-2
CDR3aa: CASSININYGYTF
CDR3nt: TGTGCCAGTAGTATCAACATAAACTATGGCTACACCTTC

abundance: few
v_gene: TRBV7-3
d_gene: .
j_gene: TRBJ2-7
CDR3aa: CASSFTLSSYEQYF
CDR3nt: TGTGCCAGCAGCTTCACCCTTTCCTCCTACGAGCAGTACTTC

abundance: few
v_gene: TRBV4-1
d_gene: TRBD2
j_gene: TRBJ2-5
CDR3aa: CASSQGWVAGREETQYF
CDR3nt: TGCGCCAGCAGCCAAGGTTGGGTAGCGGGGAGGGAAGAGACCCAGTACTTC

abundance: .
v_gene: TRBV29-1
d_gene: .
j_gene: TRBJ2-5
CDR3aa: CSVGERGGETQYF
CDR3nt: TGCAGCGTGGGGGAGAGGGGAGGAGAGACCCAGTACTTC

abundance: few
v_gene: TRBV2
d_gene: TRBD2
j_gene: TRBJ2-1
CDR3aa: CASSGTSGRSNEQFF
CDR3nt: TGTGCCAGCAGTGGGACTAGCGGGAGAAGCAATGAGCAGTTCTTC

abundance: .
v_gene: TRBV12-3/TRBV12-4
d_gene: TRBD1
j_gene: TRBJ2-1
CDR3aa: CASSSYRGRRDNEQFF
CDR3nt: TGTGCCAGCAGTTCGTACAGGGGGCGCAGGGACAATGAGCAGTTCTTC

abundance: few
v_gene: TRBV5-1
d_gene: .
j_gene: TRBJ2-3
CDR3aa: CASSRGQKNTDTQYF
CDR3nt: TGCGCCAGCAGCCGTGGGCAGAAAAACACAGATACGCAGTATTTT

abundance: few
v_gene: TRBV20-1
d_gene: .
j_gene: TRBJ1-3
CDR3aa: CSARDRGQLSGNTIYF
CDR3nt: TGCAGTGCTAGAGATCGGGGCCAATTATCTGGAAACACCATATATTTT

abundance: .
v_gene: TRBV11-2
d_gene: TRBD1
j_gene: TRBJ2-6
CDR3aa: CASSLPRKDRAPTGANVLTF
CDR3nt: TGTGCCAGCAGCTTACCACGTAAAGACAGGGCTCCAACTGGGGCCAACGTCCTGACTTTC

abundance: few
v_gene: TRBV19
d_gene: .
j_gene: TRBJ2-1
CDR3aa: CASKAVGQRANEQFF
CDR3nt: TGTGCCAGTAAGGCAGTCGGGCAGCGGGCTAATGAGCAGTTCTTC

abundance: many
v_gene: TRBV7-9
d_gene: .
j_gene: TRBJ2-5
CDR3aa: CASSLVPGKETQYF
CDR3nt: TGTGCCAGCAGCTTAGTGCCAGGGAAAGAGACCCAGTACTTC

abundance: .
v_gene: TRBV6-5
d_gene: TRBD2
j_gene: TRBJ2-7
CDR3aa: CASGSGSPDEQYF
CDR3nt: TGTGCCAGCGGTAGCGGGAGTCCCGACGAGCAGTACTTC

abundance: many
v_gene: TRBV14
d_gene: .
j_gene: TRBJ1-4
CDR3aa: CASSQGQLEKLFF
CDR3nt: TGTGCCAGCAGCCAAGGCCAGCTTGAAAAACTGTTTTTT

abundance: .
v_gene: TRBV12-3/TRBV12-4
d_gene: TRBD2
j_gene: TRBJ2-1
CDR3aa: CASIPGSGMSYNEQFF
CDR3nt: TGTGCCAGCATTCCCGGGAGCGGGATGTCCTACAATGAGCAGTTCTTC

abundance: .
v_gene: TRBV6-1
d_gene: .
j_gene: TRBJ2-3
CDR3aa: CASSGTDTDTQYF
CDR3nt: TGTGCCAGCAGTGGGACAGACACAGATACGCAGTATTTT

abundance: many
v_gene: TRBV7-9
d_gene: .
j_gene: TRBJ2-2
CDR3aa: CASSSPAGRKNTGELFF
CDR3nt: TGTGCCAGCAGCTCCCCCGCGGGAAGGAAAAACACCGGGGAGCTGTTTTTT

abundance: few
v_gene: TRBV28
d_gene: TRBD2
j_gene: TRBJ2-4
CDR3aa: CASSPLALLAKNIQYF
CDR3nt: TGTGCCAGCAGTCCACTAGCGTTACTAGCCAAAAACATTCAGTACTTC

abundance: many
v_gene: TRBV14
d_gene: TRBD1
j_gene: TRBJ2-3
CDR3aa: CASSYSGGPDTQYF
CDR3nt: TGTGCCAGCAGCTACTCAGGGGGCCCAGATACGCAGTATTTT

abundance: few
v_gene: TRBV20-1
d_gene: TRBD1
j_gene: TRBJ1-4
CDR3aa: CSALIRDSGELFF
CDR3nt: TGCAGTGCTCTTATTAGGGACAGCGGTGAACTGTTTTTT

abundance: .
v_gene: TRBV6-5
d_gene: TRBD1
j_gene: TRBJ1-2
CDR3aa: CASTGQGSSGYTF
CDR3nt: TGTGCCAGCACCGGACAGGGATCGAGTGGCTACACCTTC

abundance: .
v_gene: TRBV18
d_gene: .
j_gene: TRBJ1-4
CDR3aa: CASSPGWVGEKLFF
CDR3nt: TGTGCCAGCTCACCAGGGTGGGTTGGTGAAAAACTGTTTTTT

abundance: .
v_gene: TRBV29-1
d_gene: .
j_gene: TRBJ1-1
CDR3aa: CSVEDAIEAFF
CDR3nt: TGCAGCGTTGAAGATGCAATAGAAGCTTTCTTT

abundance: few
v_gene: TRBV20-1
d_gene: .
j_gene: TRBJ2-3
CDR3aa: CSAPPPLAEITDTQYF
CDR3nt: TGCAGTGCTCCACCTCCTTTGGCGGAAATTACAGATACGCAGTATTTT

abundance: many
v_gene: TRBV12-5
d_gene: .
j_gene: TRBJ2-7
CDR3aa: CASGSGDPRSYEQYF
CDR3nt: TGTGCTAGTGGTTCAGGAGACCCTCGATCCTACGAGCAGTACTTC

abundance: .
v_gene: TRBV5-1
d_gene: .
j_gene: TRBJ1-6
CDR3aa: CASSLASGVVGSPLHF
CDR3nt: TGCGCCAGCAGCTTGGCCTCAGGGGTAGTAGGATCACCCCTCCACTTT

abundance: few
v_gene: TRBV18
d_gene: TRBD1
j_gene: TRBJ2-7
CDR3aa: CASSSDRKNEQYF
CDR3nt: TGTGCCAGCTCGTCGGACAGGAAAAACGAGCAGTACTTC

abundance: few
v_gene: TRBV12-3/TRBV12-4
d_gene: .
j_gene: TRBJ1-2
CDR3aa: CASSLGIARRFYGYTF
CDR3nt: TGTGCCAGCAGTTTAGGAATCGCACGGCGATTCTATGGCTACACCTTC

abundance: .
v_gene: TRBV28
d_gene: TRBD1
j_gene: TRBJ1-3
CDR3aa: CASGTAKNTIYF
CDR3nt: TGTGCCAGCGGGACAGCAAAAAACACCATATATTTT

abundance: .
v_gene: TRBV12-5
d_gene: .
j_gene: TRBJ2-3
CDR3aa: CASGLPRTESSSTDTQYF
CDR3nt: TGTGCTAGTGGTTTGCCCCGCACGGAGAGCTCTAGCACAGATACGCAGTATTTT